One sample yielded the 22 T cell receptor beta chains listed below, sequenced in a study of T cell repertoires in cytomegalovirus infection. A single record per CDR3 protein comes from TCRdb applying MiXCR to the reads. In the table there are around 210,000 distinct CDR3 sequences, around 6.4% of which are singletons. What was sequenced was PBMCs. Receptor source: a human donor in good health (CMV status not recorded). Some clones in this sample may be carry-over from other donors' samples.

This clonotype was recorded many times. V is TRBV29-1 and J is TRBJ1-5, with D possibly matching TRBD1 (6 bases). Germline lookup yields CDR1 SQVTM and CDR2 ANQGSEA. This CDR3 is built from 14 residues. V lost 6 bases to trimming and J lost 6 bases, with 18 bases between them. The CDR3 sequence: CSVAPGGEGQPQHF. Here the CDR3 DNA reads TGCAGCGTGGCCCCGGGGGGCGAAGGTCAGCCCCAGCATTTT. The entire variable domain, with the rest obtained from reference TRBV29-1 and TRBJ1-5, is as follows: SAVISQKPSRDICQRGTSLTIQCQVDSQVTMMFWYRQQPGQSLTLIATANQGSEATYESGFVIDKFPISRPNLTFSTLTVSNMSPEDSSIYLCSVAPGGEGQPQHFGDGTRLSIL.

The table lists this clonotype with many counts. This chain connects TRBV7-2 to TRBJ2-3; the match to TRBD2 covers 8 bases. V was clipped by 3 bases and J by 4 bases; unmatched bases: 6. This CDR3 has 15 amino acids. CDR1 and CDR2 (germline): SGHTA, FQGNSA. The DNA of the CDR3 is TGTGCCAGCAGCTTGAACCCAGCGGGGGCAGATACGCAGTATTTT. It specifies CASSLNPAGADTQYF.

This clonotype was seen at least ten times. The chain joins TRBV12-3 or TRBV12-4 to TRBJ1-6, with D unclear. The CDR3 loop spans 16 amino acids. Trimming pared 6 bases from V and 1 base from J, leaving 13 bases between. In DNA, the CDR3 is TGTGCCAGCAGACGTGACGGGAGGTCCTATAATTCACCCCTCCACTTT. This translates into CASRRDGRSYNSPLHF.

This clonotype was seen many times. The chain carries TRBV7-9 and TRBJ2-1; possibly TRBD2 for D (6 bases). V was trimmed by 5 bases and J by 6 bases, leaving 14 bases between them. The CDR3 covers 14 residues. CDR1 is SEHNR, CDR2 FQNEAQ, per germline (reference sequence). CDR3 DNA: TGTGCCAGCAGCCCCCCCGGCGGGGTCAATGAGCAGTTCTTC. The encoded protein is CASSPPGGVNEQFF.

This clonotype was observed at least ten times. This chain joins TRBV7-2 and TRBJ2-5, with TRBD2 as a possible D gene (6 bases). Between the trimmed V and J ends, which lost 3 bases and 1 base, there was a span of 9 bases. This CDR3 comprises 14 residues. Germline values: CDR1 SGHTA, CDR2 FQGNSA. CDR3 nucleotides: TGTGCCAGCAGCTTGGGACTGGCCCAAGAGACCCAGTACTTC. As protein: CASSLGLAQETQYF. The entire variable domain, with the rest obtained from reference TRBV7-2 and TRBJ2-5, is as follows: GAGVSQSPSNKVTEKGKDVELRCDPISGHTALYWYRQSLGQGLEFLIYFQGNSAPDKSGLPSDRFSAERTGGSVSTLTIQRTQQEDSAVYLCASSLGLAQETQYFGPGTRLLVL.

The gene calls are TRBV29-1 and TRBJ1-2, with 7 positions matching TRBD1. The CDR3 loop spans 14 amino acids. Trimming at V came to 7 bases and at J to 6 bases, leaving 14 bases not matched to a gene. Per the germline V gene, CDR1 is SQVTM and CDR2 is ANQGSEA. Here the CDR3 DNA reads TGCAGCGCTGGGACAGCGGCGAAGGCGCATGGCTACACCTTC. This codes for CSAGTAAKAHGYTF.

This clonotype was observed at least ten times. V and J are TRBV11-1 and TRBJ1-2; no clear D gene. V lost 5 bases and J lost 1, with 8 bases in between. Germline loops: CDR1 SGHAT, CDR2 FQDESV (reference sequence). The CDR3 has 13 residues. The CDR3, as DNA: TGTGCCAGCAGCGGCAGGCATAACTATGGCTACACCTTC. This codes for CASSGRHNYGYTF.

There are many counts of this clonotype. V usage is TRBV12-3 or TRBV12-4 and J usage is TRBJ1-2, with 8 bases matching TRBD1. The V gene end was trimmed by 5 bases and the J gene end by 5 bases; junction bases not matched to a gene: 16. This CDR3 comprises 17 residues. The CDR3 reads CASSPRTGRAGRYGYTF. CDR3 DNA sequence: TGTGCCAGCAGTCCACGGACAGGGCGCGCTGGGAGGTATGGCTACACCTTC.

This clonotype was found many times. This sequence joins TRBV6-5 and TRBJ2-3, with 8 bases lining up with TRBD2. The CDR3 extends over 17 amino acids. Germline CDR1 MNHEY, CDR2 SVGAGI. V shed 0 bases and J 0 bases; nucleotides not matched to a gene: 5. The CDR3 loop is CASSYSFGGGSTDTQYF. The CDR3 DNA reads TGTGCCAGCAGTTACTCTTTTGGCGGGGGGAGCACAGATACGCAGTATTTT.

This clonotype was seen only a few times. The V gene is TRBV29-1, the J gene TRBJ2-2, with 7 bases that match TRBD1. The V gene end was trimmed by 0 bases and the J gene end by 3 bases; junction bases not matched to a gene: 7. The germline V gene has CDR1 SQVTM and CDR2 ANQGSEA. The CDR3 consists of 16 residues. The CDR3 DNA reads TGCAGCGTTGAAGAACTTAAGGGGGCGGACACCGGGGAGCTGTTTTTT. Translated, it gives CSVEELKGADTGELFF.

This clonotype was detected ten times or more. CDR3 amino acids: CASSLATGTHSPLHF. The CDR3 DNA reads as TGTGCCAGCAGCTTAGCGACAGGGACCCATTCACCCCTCCACTTT. The chain couples TRBV7-2 to TRBJ1-6, with 7 bases fitting TRBD1. Germline V lookup: CDR1 SGHTA, CDR2 FQGNSA. This CDR3 region has 15 residues. V shed 0 bases, J shed 8 bases, and the junction held 4 bases outside the gene matches.

This clonotype came up a few times. The J gene is TRBJ2-3, the V gene TRBV29-1; 7 bases agree with TRBD2. The CDR3 is 13 residues long. Germline V gene lookup returns CDR1 SQVTM and CDR2 ANQGSEA. Germline trimming cut 3 bases from V and 3 bases from J; bases unmatched to any gene: 3. The CDR3 DNA follows: TGCAGCGTTGAGGGGGGGGTTACAGATACGCAGTATTTT. This translates into CSVEGGVTDTQYF.

This clonotype was observed many times. This chain joins TRBV7-9 and TRBJ1-1; D uncertain. V shed 2 bases and J shed 4 bases, with 20 bases lying between them. The CDR3 extends over 17 amino acids. CDR1 is SEHNR, CDR2 FQNEAQ, per germline (reference sequence). In DNA form, the CDR3 reads TGTGCCAGCAGCTTAATAAACTCAGTTACAAGGCTCACTGAAGCTTTCTTT. It encodes CASSLINSVTRLTEAFF.

This clonotype was recorded many times. The chain employs TRBV7-2 and TRBJ2-2, with 9 bases that match TRBD1. The CDR3 loop spans 15 amino acids. Looked up from germline, CDR1 is SGHTA and CDR2 is FQGNSA. The V gene end was trimmed by 6 bases and the J gene end by 3 bases; junction bases not matched to a gene: 5. The CDR3 DNA sequence: TGTGCCAGCAGATTCGACAGGGGGGACACCGGGGAGCTGTTTTTT. It specifies CASRFDRGDTGELFF.

The chain has TRBV29-1 and TRBJ2-3; D may correspond to TRBD1 or TRBD2 (5 bases each). CDR1 is SQVTM and CDR2 is ANQGSEA in the germline V gene. V shed 0 bases and J shed 2 bases, with 12 bases lying between them. The CDR3 runs to 15 residues. The CDR3 coding sequence is TGCAGCGTTGAAGATCTGGGGGTCCACACAGATACGCAGTATTTT. It encodes CSVEDLGVHTDTQYF.

With regard to this clonotype: This may be a read error, as it is one base from a much larger clone. The chain recombines TRBV6-1 with TRBJ1-5; unclear D gene. Germline V gives CDR1 MNHNS, CDR2 SASEGT. The CDR3 loop spans 13 amino acids. V lost 1 base, J lost 3 bases, and 4 bases lay in between. Here the CDR3 reads CASSEDYNQPQHF. The CDR3 DNA follows: TGTGCCAGCAGTGAAGATTACAATCAGCCCCAGCATTTT.

This clonotype was found many times. V gene TRBV29-1 combines with J gene TRBJ1-5; TRBD1 matches 10 bases. The V and J ends lost 6 bases and 7 bases, in that order; junction bases with no gene match: 12. The CDR3 extends over 15 amino acids. Germline V gives CDR1 SQVTM, CDR2 ANQGSEA. The CDR3 is CSVSGTGDFRQPQHF. CDR3 nucleotide sequence: TGCAGCGTGTCCGGGACAGGGGATTTTAGGCAGCCCCAGCATTTT.

This clonotype has ten or more counts. The chain is built from TRBV5-1 and TRBJ2-3, with 10 nucleotides matching TRBD2. The J segment lost 5 bases and the V segment lost 3 bases, leaving 3 bases of the junction unmatched. Per the germline V gene, CDR1 is SGHRS and CDR2 is YFSETQ. The CDR3 runs 14 residues. The CDR3 loop is CASSSSGGVDTQYF. CDR3 in DNA: TGCGCCAGCAGCTCTAGCGGGGGCGTAGATACGCAGTATTTT.

This clonotype was counted many times. The chain employs TRBV11-2 and TRBJ1-2, with D uncertain. The CDR3 runs 15 residues. Trimming took off 5 bases at V and 4 bases at J, with 17 bases between the two ends. Germline V gene sequence: CDR1 SGHAT, CDR2 FQNNGV. In DNA, the CDR3 is TGTGCCAGCAGCCCGGGGAGGGTAAAGATCTATGGCTACACCTTC. Its translation: CASSPGRVKIYGYTF. Full variable domain (missing parts from reference TRBV11-2 and TRBJ1-2): EAGVAQSPRYKIIEKRQSVAFWCNPISGHATLYWYQQILGQGPKLLIQFQNNGVVDDSQLPKDRFSAERLKGVDSTLKIQPAKLEDSAVYLCASSPGRVKIYGYTFGSGTRLTVV.

This clonotype has a count of ten or more. CDR3 residues: CASTRREGTEAFF. In DNA, the CDR3 is TGTGCCAGCACCCGCAGGGAGGGTACTGAAGCTTTCTTT. This chain joins TRBV6-2 or TRBV6-3 and TRBJ1-1; maybe TRBD1 (5 bases). Germline V lookup: CDR1 MNHEY, CDR2 SVGEGT. Trimming shortened V by 7 bases and J by 5 bases, and 14 bases separated the two germline ends. CDR3 length: 13 amino acids.

This clonotype has at least ten counts. The chain employs TRBV20-1 and TRBJ2-7; 11 bases line up with TRBD2. The CDR3 is made up of 15 amino acids. V dropped 5 bases and J dropped 0; count of bases not matched to a gene: 6. CDR1 and CDR2 (germline): DFQATT, SNEGSKA (reference sequence). The CDR3 reads CSARISGGASYEQYF. The CDR3 DNA is TGCAGTGCTCGAATTAGCGGGGGGGCCTCCTACGAGCAGTACTTC.

This clonotype was detected only a few times. This chain connects TRBV11-2 to TRBJ1-2; D is uncertain. Trimming took 1 base from V and 0 from J, leaving 15 bases between them. The CDR3 consists of 17 residues. CDR1 is SGHAT, CDR2 FQNNGV, per germline. CDR3 amino acids: CASSLGLGKWANYGYTF. The CDR3, as DNA: TGTGCCAGCAGCTTAGGCCTCGGGAAGTGGGCTAACTATGGCTACACCTTC.